What follows are 15 T cell receptor beta chains derived from one specimen sequenced in a study of OX40 agonist ivuxolimab in advanced cancers. Using immunoSEQ multiplex PCR, the repertoire was profiled, and TCRdb retains in-frame clones only, with some absent. Here the sample spans more than 100,000 clones, 85% to 90% being singletons. The starting material was CD4+ or CD8+ T cells sorted from blood, obtained in a trial of the OX40 agonist ivuxolimab. These receptors were taken from an adult with an advanced solid tumor such as melanoma, head and neck, liver or kidney cancer.

The chain combines TRBV14 with TRBJ2-1, with D unclear. The CDR3 consists of 14 residues. Trimming shortened V by 1 base and J by 5 bases, and 9 bases separated the two germline ends. Germline V gene data show CDR1 as SGHDN and CDR2 as FVKESK. DNA of the CDR3: TGTGCCAGCAGCCAAGGGTCTTTGAACAATGAGCAGTTCTTC. It specifies CASSQGSLNNEQFF.

The genes are TRBV20-1 and TRBJ1-5; D gene ambiguous. The CDR3 has 11 residues. Trimming cost V 4 bases and J 5 bases, with 6 bases left between them. The germline V gene encodes CDR1 DFQATT and CDR2 SNEGSKA (reference sequence). The CDR3 spells CSAKGYQPQHF. The CDR3, as DNA: TGCAGTGCTAAAGGCTATCAGCCCCAGCATTTT.

The chain couples TRBV18 to TRBJ2-5; D gene uncertain. CDR1 is KGHSH and CDR2 is LQKENI in the germline V gene. This CDR3 region has 15 residues. Trimming stripped 3 bases from V and 0 bases from J, with 11 bases between. CDR3 sequence reads: CASSPSKEYQETQYF. The CDR3 DNA sequence: TGTGCCAGCTCACCGAGTAAGGAGTACCAAGAGACCCAGTACTTC.

The genes are TRBV21-1 and TRBJ1-5; the D call of TRBD1 is as the table states it, not checked on the DNA. TRBV21-1 is a recognized pseudogene. The CDR3 has 13 amino acids. This CDR3 is CASSKEGNQPQHF. CDR3 in DNA: TGTGCCAGCAGCAAAGAGGGGAATCAGCCCCAGCATTTT.

CDR3 in DNA: TGTGCCAGCAGCTTAGGAGGTGCGGAGACCCAGTACTTC. Translation gives CASSLGGAETQYF. The rearrangement uses TRBV11-2 and TRBJ2-5; no clear D. The CDR3 is made up of 13 amino acids. The germline V gene encodes CDR1 SGHAT and CDR2 FQNNGV. The germline V and J ends were trimmed by 1 base and 5 bases, with 8 bases remaining between them.

This rearrangement joins TRBV28 to TRBJ1-2, with D perhaps TRBD1 (6 bases). Germline CDR1 is MDHEN and CDR2 is SYDVKM. With 10 bases removed from V and 4 bases from J, the gap between germline ends came to 22 bases. This CDR3 comprises 15 residues. The CDR3 DNA reads as TGTGCCAACAGAGAATCCAGGGGCCTGGGCTATGGCTACACCTTC. The encoded protein is CANRESRGLGYGYTF.

This chain joins TRBV7-2 and TRBJ1-1, with D unclear. V was clipped by 5 bases and J by 5 bases, with 15 bases between them. The V gene's germline CDR1 is SGHTA and CDR2 FQGNSA. CDR3 length: 14 amino acids. The CDR3 protein is CASSRSRVGTEAFF. CDR3 bases: TGTGCCAGCAGCCGAAGTCGGGTGGGAACTGAAGCTTTCTTT.

This chain links TRBV6-6 with TRBJ1-6; no clear D. There are 12 residues in the CDR3. CDR1 and CDR2 from the germline V gene are MNHNY and SVGAGI (reference sequence). V was clipped by 7 bases and J by 7 bases, with 8 bases between them. Written as DNA, the CDR3 is TGTGCCAGCACCGGGCCCAATTCACCCCTCCACTTT. Protein product: CASTGPNSPLHF.

The rearrangement uses TRBV6-5 and TRBJ2-5, with 8 bases lining up with TRBD2. The CDR3 extends over 13 amino acids. V lost 7 bases, J lost 5 bases, and 6 bases stayed unmatched. CDR1 and CDR2 (germline): MNHEY, SVGAGI. The CDR3 here is CASTPSGWETQYF. Here the CDR3 DNA reads TGTGCCAGCACTCCTAGCGGGTGGGAGACCCAGTACTTC.

The chain recombines TRBV5-1 with TRBJ1-2; possible D gene TRBD1, 5 bases. The germline CDR1 and CDR2 sequences are SGHRS and YFSETQ. CDR3 length equals 13 residues. Trimming pared 0 bases from V and 8 bases from J, leaving 11 bases between. CDR3 sequence reads: CASSLGQIEGYTF. DNA for the CDR3: TGCGCCAGCAGCTTGGGACAGATAGAGGGCTACACCTTC.

This rearrangement joins TRBV7-7 to TRBJ2-3, with a tentative D call TRBD2 (5 bases). The CDR3 is made up of 16 amino acids. V was cut by 1 base and J by 1 base, with 12 bases left in between. In germline, CDR1 is SSHAT, CDR2 FNYEAQ (reference sequence). The chain's CDR3 is CASSLGRLGGTDTQYF. The CDR3 DNA reads as TGTGCCAGCAGCTTAGGGAGGTTAGGCGGCACAGATACGCAGTATTTT. Together with reference TRBV7-7 and TRBJ2-3, the CDR3 gives the full variable domain: GAGVSQSPRYKVTKRGQDVTLRCDPISSHATLYWYQQALGQGPEFLTYFNYEAQPDKSGLPSDRFSAERPEGSISTLTIQRTEQRDSAMYRCASSLGRLGGTDTQYFGPGTRLTVL.

The chain joins TRBV28 to TRBJ2-5; D gene unclear. The CDR3 is made up of 12 amino acids. Germline V lookup: CDR1 MDHEN, CDR2 SYDVKM. V dropped 10 bases and J dropped 5 bases, with 14 bases sitting between them. CDR3 amino acids: CATEFSGETQYF. The CDR3 DNA reads TGTGCCACCGAGTTCTCCGGGGAGACCCAGTACTTC.

This rearrangement joins TRBV19 to TRBJ1-1, with unresolved D. Germline V lookup: CDR1 LNHDA, CDR2 SQIVND (reference sequence). The CDR3 sequence is 12 residues long. V was cut by 4 bases and J by 5 bases, with 8 bases left in between. CDR3 in DNA: TGTGCCAGTAGTAATGGGAGAACTGAAGCTTTCTTT. This codes for CASSNGRTEAFF. Variable domain in full (rest from reference TRBV19 and TRBJ1-1): DGGITQSPKYLFRKEGQNVTLSCEQNLNHDAMYWYRQDPGQGLRLIYYSQIVNDFQKGDIAEGYSVSREKKESFPLTVTSAQKNPTAFYLCASSNGRTEAFFGQGTRLTVV.

The V call is TRBV5-1, the J call TRBJ2-5; 7 nucleotides align to TRBD2. With V trimmed by 0 bases and J by 3 bases, 5 bases remained unmatched. The CDR3 runs to 15 residues. CDR1 SGHRS and CDR2 YFSETQ come from the germline V gene. The CDR3 DNA follows: TGCGCCAGCAGCTTGGTGGGCGGGGGAGAAGAGACCCAGTACTTC. Its translation is CASSLVGGGEETQYF.

V usage is TRBV5-6 and J usage is TRBJ1-1; D is possibly TRBD1 (5 bases). This CDR3 contains 16 residues. The germline gives CDR1 SGHDT, CDR2 YYEEEE. Deletions cut 1 base from V and 4 bases from J, with 17 bases between. The CDR3 sequence: CASSLFPGSIGTEAFF. DNA of the CDR3: TGTGCCAGCAGCTTGTTTCCAGGGTCTATTGGCACTGAAGCTTTCTTT. Complete variable domain (other parts from reference TRBV5-6 and TRBJ1-1): DAGVTQSPTHLIKTRGQQVTLRCSPKSGHDTVSWYQQALGQGPQFIFQYYEEEERQRGNFPDRFSGHQFPNYSSELNVNALLLGDSALYLCASSLFPGSIGTEAFFGQGTRLTVV.